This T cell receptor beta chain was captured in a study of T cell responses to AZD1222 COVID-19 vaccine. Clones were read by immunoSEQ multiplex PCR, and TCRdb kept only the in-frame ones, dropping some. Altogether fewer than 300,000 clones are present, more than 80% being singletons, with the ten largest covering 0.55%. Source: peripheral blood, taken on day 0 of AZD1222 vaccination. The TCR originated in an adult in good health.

The CDR3 DNA reads as TGTGCCAGTTCTTTGGGACTAGCGGGAGTCGGTGAGCAGTTCTTC. This gives the protein CASSLGLAGVGEQFF. The chain employs TRBV7-2 and TRBJ2-1; 14 bases line up with TRBD2. The germline V gene has CDR1 SGHTA and CDR2 FQGNSA. CDR3 length equals 15 residues. V was clipped by 9 bases and J by 9 bases; unmatched bases: 10.